The T cell receptor (beta chain) described here comes from a study of sequential checkpoint blockade in melanoma. At the level of the study: 75 to 95 pretreatment tumor DNA samples were TCRβ immunosequenced. Matched biopsies came pretreatment and at week 13 for around 24 patients.

The CDR3 contains 12 residues. Germline values: CDR1 MNHGY, CDR2 SAAAGT. The V and J ends lost 8 bases and 8 bases respectively, with 15 bases between them. Sequenced by immunoSEQ multiplex PCR; TCRdb stores in-frame clones only, minus some. The sample has about 20,000 clones; 26% are singletons. About this clone: No antigen is known for it.

Regarding the study as a whole: For nivolumab-first patients, baseline tumor clonality was associated with response.

Regarding treatment: randomized to nivolumab then ipilimumab (arm A) or the reverse (arm B). Patients had received no earlier DNA-damaging chemotherapy. The sequencing here drew on tumor tissue (inferred from file names), taken from a patient given nivolumab and ipilimumab in sequence. The receptor was derived from a human donor with melanoma. The genes are TRBV6-8 and TRBJ1-2, with D possibly being TRBD1 (6 bases). This CDR3 is CASGTLYEGYTF. In DNA form, the CDR3 reads TGTGCCAGCGGGACACTGTATGAGGGCTACACCTTC.